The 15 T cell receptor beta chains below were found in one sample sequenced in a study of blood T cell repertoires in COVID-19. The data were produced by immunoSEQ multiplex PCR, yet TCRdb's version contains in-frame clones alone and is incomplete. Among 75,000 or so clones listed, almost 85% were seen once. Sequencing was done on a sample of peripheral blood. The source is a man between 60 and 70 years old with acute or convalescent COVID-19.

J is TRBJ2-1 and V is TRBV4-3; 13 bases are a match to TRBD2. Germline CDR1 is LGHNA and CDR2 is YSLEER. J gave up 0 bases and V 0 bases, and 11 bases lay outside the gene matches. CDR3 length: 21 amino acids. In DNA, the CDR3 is TGCGCCAGCAGCCAAGAAGGCGGCAGACTAGCGGGAGGACGCTCCTACAATGAGCAGTTCTTC. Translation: CASSQEGGRLAGGRSYNEQFF.

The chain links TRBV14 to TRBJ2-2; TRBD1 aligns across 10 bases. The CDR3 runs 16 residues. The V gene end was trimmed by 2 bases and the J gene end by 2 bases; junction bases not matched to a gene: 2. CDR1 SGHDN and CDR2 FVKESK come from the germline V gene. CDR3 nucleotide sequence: TGTGCCAGCAGCCAACGACAGGGGGCAAACACCGGGGAGCTGTTTTTT. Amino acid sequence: CASSQRQGANTGELFF.

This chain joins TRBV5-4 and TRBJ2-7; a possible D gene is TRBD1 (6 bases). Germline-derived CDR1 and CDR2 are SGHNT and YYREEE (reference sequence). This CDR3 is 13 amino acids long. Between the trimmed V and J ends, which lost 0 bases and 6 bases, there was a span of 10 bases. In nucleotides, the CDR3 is TGTGCCAGCAGCTTGGAACAGGGTGCCGAGCAGTACTTC. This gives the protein CASSLEQGAEQYF.

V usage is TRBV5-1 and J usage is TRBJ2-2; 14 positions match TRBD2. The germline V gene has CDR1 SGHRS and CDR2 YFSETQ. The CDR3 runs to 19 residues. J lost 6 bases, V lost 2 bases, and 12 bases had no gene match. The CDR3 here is CASSFLGTSGRILAGELFF. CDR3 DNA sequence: TGCGCCAGCAGCTTCCTAGGGACTAGCGGGAGAATTTTGGCCGGGGAGCTGTTTTTT. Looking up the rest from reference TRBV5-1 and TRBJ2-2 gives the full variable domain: KAGVTQTPRYLIKTRGQQVTLSCSPISGHRSVSWYQQTPGQGLQFLFEYFSETQRNKGNFPGRFSGRQFSNSRSEMNVSTLELGDSALYLCASSFLGTSGRILAGELFFGEGSRLTVL.

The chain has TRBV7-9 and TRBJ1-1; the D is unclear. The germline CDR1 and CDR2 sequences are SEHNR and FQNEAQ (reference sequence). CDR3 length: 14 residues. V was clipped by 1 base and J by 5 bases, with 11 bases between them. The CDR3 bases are TGTGCCAGCAGCTTAGGTACAGAAAGGACTGAAGCTTTCTTT. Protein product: CASSLGTERTEAFF.

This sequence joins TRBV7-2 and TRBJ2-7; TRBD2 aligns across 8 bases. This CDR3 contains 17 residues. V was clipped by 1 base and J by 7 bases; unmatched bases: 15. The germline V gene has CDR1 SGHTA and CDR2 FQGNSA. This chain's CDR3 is CASSLGPSGLAGWEQYF. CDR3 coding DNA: TGTGCCAGCAGCTTAGGCCCCTCGGGGCTAGCGGGCTGGGAGCAGTACTTC.

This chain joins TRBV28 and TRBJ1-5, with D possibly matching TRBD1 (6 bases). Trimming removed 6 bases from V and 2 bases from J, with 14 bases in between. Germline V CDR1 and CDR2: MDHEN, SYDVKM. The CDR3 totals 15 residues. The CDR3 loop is CASSAGAQGNQPQHF. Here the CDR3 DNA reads TGTGCCAGCAGCGCAGGGGCCCAAGGCAATCAGCCCCAGCATTTT. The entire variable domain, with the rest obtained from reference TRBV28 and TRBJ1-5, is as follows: DVKVTQSSRYLVKRTGEKVFLECVQDMDHENMFWYRQDPGLGLRLIYFSYDVKMKEKGDIPEGYSVSREKKERFSLILESASTNQTSMYLCASSAGAQGNQPQHFGDGTRLSIL.

CDR3 bases: TGTGCCAGCAGTTACACCCTTACCTTCGGTAACGAGCAGTACTTC. Its protein product is CASSYTLTFGNEQYF. The V gene is TRBV6-2 or TRBV6-3, the J gene TRBJ2-7; no clear D gene. Germline V gives CDR1 MNHEY, CDR2 SVGEGT. Trimming took 2 bases from V and 5 from J, leaving 16 bases between them. The CDR3 sequence is 15 residues long.

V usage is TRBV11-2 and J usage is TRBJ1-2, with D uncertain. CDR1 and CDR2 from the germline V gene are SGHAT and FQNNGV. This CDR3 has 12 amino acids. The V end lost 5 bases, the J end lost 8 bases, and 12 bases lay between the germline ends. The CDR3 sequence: CASSPHAVGYTF. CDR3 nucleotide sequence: TGTGCCAGCAGCCCTCACGCAGTAGGCTACACCTTC.

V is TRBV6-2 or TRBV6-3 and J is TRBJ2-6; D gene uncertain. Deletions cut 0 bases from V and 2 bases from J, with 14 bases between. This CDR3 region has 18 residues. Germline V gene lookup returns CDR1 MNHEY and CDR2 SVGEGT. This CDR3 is CASSYSRRSVAGANVLTF. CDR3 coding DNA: TGTGCCAGCAGTTACTCGAGGCGGAGTGTAGCTGGGGCCAACGTCCTGACTTTC.

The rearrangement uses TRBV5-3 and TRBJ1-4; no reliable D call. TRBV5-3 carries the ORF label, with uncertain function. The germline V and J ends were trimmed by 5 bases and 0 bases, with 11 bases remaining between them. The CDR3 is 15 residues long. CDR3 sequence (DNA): TGTGCCAGAAGGGCTCCGGGTGCAACTAATGAAAAACTGTTTTTT. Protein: CARRAPGATNEKLFF.

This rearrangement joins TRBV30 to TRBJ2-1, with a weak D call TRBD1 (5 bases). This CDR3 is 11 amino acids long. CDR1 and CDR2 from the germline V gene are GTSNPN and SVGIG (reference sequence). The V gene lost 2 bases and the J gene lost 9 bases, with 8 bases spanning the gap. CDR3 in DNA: TGTGCCTGGAGTAGTGGGGCTGAGCAGTTCTTC. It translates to CAWSSGAEQFF.

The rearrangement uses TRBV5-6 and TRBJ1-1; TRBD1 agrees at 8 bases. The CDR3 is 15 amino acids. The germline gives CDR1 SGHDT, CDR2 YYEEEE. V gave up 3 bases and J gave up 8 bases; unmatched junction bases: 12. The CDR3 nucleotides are TGTGCCAGCAGCTCACTTTCGAGGGACAGGCAGGAAGCTTTCTTT. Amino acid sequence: CASSSLSRDRQEAFF.

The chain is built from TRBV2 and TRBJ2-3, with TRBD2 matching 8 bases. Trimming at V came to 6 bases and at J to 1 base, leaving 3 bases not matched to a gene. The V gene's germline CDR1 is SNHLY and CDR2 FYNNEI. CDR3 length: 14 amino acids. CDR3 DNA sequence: TGTGCCAGCAGGGGACTAGTCGGCACAGATACGCAGTATTTT. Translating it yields CASRGLVGTDTQYF. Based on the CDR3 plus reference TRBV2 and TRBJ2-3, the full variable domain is EPEVTQTPSHQVTQMGQEVILRCVPISNHLYFYWYRQILGQKVEFLVSFYNNEISEKSEIFDDQFSVERPDGSNFTLKIRSTKLEDSAMYFCASRGLVGTDTQYFGPGTRLTVL.

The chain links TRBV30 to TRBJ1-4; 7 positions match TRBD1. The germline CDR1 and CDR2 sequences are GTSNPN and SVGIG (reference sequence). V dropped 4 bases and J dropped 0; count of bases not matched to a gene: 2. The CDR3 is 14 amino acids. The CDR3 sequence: CAWTGQATNEKLFF. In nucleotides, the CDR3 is TGTGCCTGGACCGGACAGGCAACTAATGAAAAACTGTTTTTT. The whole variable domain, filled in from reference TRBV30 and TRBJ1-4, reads SQTIHQWPATLVQPVGSPLSLECTVEGTSNPNLYWYRQAAGRGLQLLFYSVGIGQISSEVPQNLSASRPQDRQFILSSKKLLLSDSGFYLCAWTGQATNEKLFFGSGTQLSVL.